This passage covers 16 T cell receptor beta chains from one sample sequenced in a study of shared clonotypes between healthy human individuals. Profiling relied on immunoSEQ multiplex PCR, and the TCRdb table lists in-frame clones only, not all of them. Seen here are fewer than 3 million clones, 85% to 95% observed once, and the top ten hold 0.37%. The material sequenced was naive CD4+ T cells from PBMCs. Documented subset: CD45RA+ positively selected. Every receptor here comes from a man between 18 and 29 years old in good health. Some clones in this sample may be carry-over from other donors' samples.

The chain has TRBV9 and TRBJ1-2, with 7 bases identical to TRBD1. Per the germline V gene, CDR1 is SGDLS and CDR2 is YYNGEE. V dropped 6 bases and J dropped 2; count of bases not matched to a gene: 13. This CDR3 comprises 16 residues. DNA of the CDR3: TGTGCCAGCACCAGTACGTCGACAGGGACCAACTATGGCTACACCTTC. Translation: CASTSTSTGTNYGYTF.

The V call is TRBV27, the J call TRBJ2-3; D may be TRBD1 (6 bases). The V end lost 5 bases, the J end lost 5 bases, and 17 bases lay between the germline ends. Germline CDR1 reads MNHEY; CDR2 reads SMNVEV (reference sequence). The CDR3 length is 15 residues. The CDR3 region is CASSETQGPGDTQYF. Written as DNA, the CDR3 is TGTGCCAGCAGTGAGACCCAGGGGCCCGGAGATACGCAGTATTTT.

This chain uses TRBV28 with TRBJ2-7; weak D call: TRBD1 (6 bases). Per the germline V gene, CDR1 is MDHEN and CDR2 is SYDVKM. V was trimmed by 5 bases and J by 2 bases, leaving 13 bases between them. This CDR3 has 14 amino acids. This CDR3 reads CASSEDSLTYEQYF. CDR3 bases: TGTGCCAGCAGTGAGGACAGTTTGACCTACGAGCAGTACTTC.

V is TRBV9 and J is TRBJ1-2; 8 nucleotides align to TRBD1. Unmatched junction bases numbered 5, after V lost 0 bases and J lost 4 bases. CDR3 length equals 15 residues. CDR1 SGDLS and CDR2 YYNGEE come from the germline V gene. The CDR3 loop is CASSVGGTGPYGYTF. DNA for the CDR3: TGTGCCAGCAGCGTAGGTGGGACAGGACCCTATGGCTACACCTTC.

The J gene is TRBJ2-7, the V gene TRBV18; a weak D match, TRBD1 (6 bases). V lost 4 bases to trimming and J lost 6 bases, with 7 bases between them. From germline, CDR1 is KGHSH and CDR2 LQKENI. The CDR3 has 11 amino acids. The CDR3 here is CASSLTGEQYF. As DNA, the CDR3 is TGTGCCAGCTCACTGACAGGCGAGCAGTACTTC.

The rearrangement links TRBV2 to TRBJ2-1; 9 bases line up with TRBD2. The CDR3 covers 14 residues. V lost 7 bases and J lost 6; bases outside the gene matches: 7. The germline V gene encodes CDR1 SNHLY and CDR2 FYNNEI. CDR3 region: CASTLREGGNEQFF. The CDR3 DNA reads TGTGCCAGCACCCTGCGGGAGGGCGGCAATGAGCAGTTCTTC.

The J gene is TRBJ2-7, the V gene TRBV5-1; TRBD2 matches 9 bases. Germline V gene sequence: CDR1 SGHRS, CDR2 YFSETQ. Trimming took 1 base from V and 6 from J; bases not matched to a gene: 11. CDR3 length: 16 amino acids. CDR3 nucleotides: TGCGCCAGCAGCTTGCTCCCTGGCGGGAGGGAAAGCGAGCAGTACTTC. Its translation is CASSLLPGGRESEQYF.

The V and J genes are TRBV9 and TRBJ2-2; 12 bases fit TRBD2. Germline V gene lookup returns CDR1 SGDLS and CDR2 YYNGEE. The CDR3 has 16 residues. V was clipped by 1 base and J by 6 bases; unmatched bases: 4. The CDR3 DNA is TGTGCCAGCAGCGTATGGGCTAGCGGGAGGGCCGGGGAGCTGTTTTTT. It encodes CASSVWASGRAGELFF.

V usage is TRBV2 and J usage is TRBJ2-3, with TRBD2 matching 8 bases. From germline, CDR1 is SNHLY and CDR2 FYNNEI. The CDR3 has 16 residues. Losses at the gene ends were 2 bases for V and 4 bases for J; bases not matched to a gene: 8. The CDR3 sequence: CASSESSGRAPDTQYF. In DNA form, the CDR3 reads TGTGCCAGCAGTGAATCCAGCGGGAGAGCTCCAGATACGCAGTATTTT.

This clone occurred once. The V gene is TRBV2, the J gene TRBJ2-3; D is perhaps TRBD2 (5 bases). This CDR3 is built from 15 residues. Trimming removed 4 bases at V and 2 bases at J, with 13 bases between. CDR1 and CDR2 (germline): SNHLY, FYNNEI. CDR3 bases: TGTGCCAGCAGTGTCCTGGCTAGCCACACAGATACGCAGTATTTT. It is translated as CASSVLASHTDTQYF.

The J gene is TRBJ2-3, the V gene TRBV25-1, with 11 bases lining up with TRBD2. The CDR3 is made up of 18 amino acids. J was trimmed by 5 bases and V by 2 bases; bases with no gene match: 12. The V gene's germline CDR1 is MGHDK and CDR2 SYGVNS. The CDR3 DNA follows: TGTGCCAGCAGTGAAGGCATAGTAGCGGGAGGGCTCTTAGATACGCAGTATTTT. Translation: CASSEGIVAGGLLDTQYF.

V is TRBV27 and J is TRBJ1-1, with TRBD1 identical over 9 bases. In germline, CDR1 is MNHEY, CDR2 SMNVEV (reference sequence). The CDR3 has 15 residues. J was trimmed by 4 bases and V by 3 bases; bases with no gene match: 6. In DNA form, the CDR3 reads TGTGCCAGCAGTTTGCTTACAGGGGGCGGCACTGAAGCTTTCTTT. Its translation: CASSLLTGGGTEAFF.

This rearrangement joins TRBV30 to TRBJ2-5; D may correspond to TRBD1 or TRBD2 (5 bases each). The CDR3 is 12 residues long. V gave up 5 bases and J gave up 7 bases, with 14 bases separating them. Looked up from germline, CDR1 is GTSNPN and CDR2 is SVGIG (reference sequence). CDR3 sequence reads: CAWAEGFGTQYF. The CDR3 nucleotides read TGTGCCTGGGCCGAGGGGTTTGGGACCCAGTACTTC.

CDR3 nucleotides: TGCAGCGTTGGGACGGATTCCAGTGGCTACACCTTC. Its translation: CSVGTDSSGYTF. The V gene is TRBV29-1, the J gene TRBJ1-2; D is ambiguous. CDR1 and CDR2 from the germline V gene are SQVTM and ANQGSEA. V was pared by 4 bases and J by 7 bases, with 13 bases between. The CDR3 loop spans 12 amino acids.

V and J are TRBV5-1 and TRBJ1-2; 7 nucleotides match TRBD1. CDR3 size: 15 residues. The trim removed 3 bases at V and 2 bases at J, leaving 7 bases unmatched. Germline loops: CDR1 SGHRS, CDR2 YFSETQ. CDR3 DNA: TGCGCCAGCAGCTATGAAGGGGGCGCGAACTATGGCTACACCTTC. Translation: CASSYEGGANYGYTF.

V is TRBV28 and J is TRBJ1-2; the D gene is possibly TRBD1 (5 bases). The CDR3 is made up of 12 amino acids. Germline V CDR1 and CDR2: MDHEN, SYDVKM. The V end lost 5 bases, the J end lost 6 bases, and 10 bases lay between the germline ends. CDR3 loop: CASSGAGHGYTF. Here the CDR3 DNA reads TGTGCCAGCAGTGGGGCAGGGCATGGCTACACCTTC.